This T cell receptor beta chain appears in the sequencing data of a study of cytomegalovirus exposure and HLA in healthy donors. Study-level points and caveats: Later analysis suggested most CMV-associated TCR beta chains were HLA-restricted.

This CDR3 has 15 amino acids. Germline V gene data show CDR1 as MNHNS and CDR2 as SASEGT. V trimming: 6 bases; J trimming: 1 base; junction bases outside the gene matches: 4. The PCR made use of 60 Vbeta and 13 Jbeta primers. Profiling relied on immunoSEQ multiplex PCR, and the TCRdb table lists in-frame clones only, not all of them. The data contain over 150,000 clones, 65% to 80% of them singletons. As for this clone: What it recognizes is unknown.

Source material: PBMCs. The chain couples TRBV6-1 to TRBJ1-5, with TRBD1 identical over 9 bases. This clonotype was obtained from a middle-aged woman in good health and CMV-seronegative. The CDR3 loop is CASSLGQGSNQPQHF. In DNA, the CDR3 is TGTGCCAGCAGCTTGGGACAGGGCAGCAATCAGCCCCAGCATTTT.